The 17 T cell receptor beta chains reported below all come from one sample, sequenced in a study of cytomegalovirus exposure and HLA in healthy donors. TCRdb's table, derived via immunoSEQ multiplex PCR, lists solely in-frame clones and lacks some. There are about 200,000 clones in the sample; approximately 80% occur only once, and over 10% lies in the top ten. Sequences were obtained from PBMCs. The receptors originated from a woman aged 25 to 39 in good health and CMV-seropositive.

V is TRBV11-2 and J is TRBJ2-7; D gene ambiguous. V lost 0 bases and J 6 bases, leaving 9 bases between the germline ends. Germline V lookup: CDR1 SGHAT, CDR2 FQNNGV. The CDR3 sequence is 13 residues long. As DNA, the CDR3 is TGTGCCAGCAGCTTAGATCCCCCTCGCGAGCAGTACTTC. Translated, it gives CASSLDPPREQYF. Combining the CDR3 with reference TRBV11-2 and TRBJ2-7 gives the whole variable domain EAGVAQSPRYKIIEKRQSVAFWCNPISGHATLYWYQQILGQGPKLLIQFQNNGVVDDSQLPKDRFSAERLKGVDSTLKIQPAKLEDSAVYLCASSLDPPREQYFGPGTRLTVT.

This chain links TRBV28 with TRBJ2-7; possibly TRBD1 for D (7 bases). CDR1 is MDHEN and CDR2 is SYDVKM in the germline V gene. This CDR3 has 14 amino acids. With 7 bases removed from V and 2 bases from J, the gap between germline ends came to 15 bases. The CDR3 spells CASMEGAYPYEQYF. Here the CDR3 DNA reads TGTGCCAGCATGGAGGGGGCTTATCCCTACGAGCAGTACTTC.

The chain is built from TRBV15 and TRBJ1-5; 9 bases are a match to TRBD1. J lost 9 bases, V lost 2 bases, and 11 bases had no gene match. The CDR3 is made up of 16 amino acids. In germline, CDR1 is LNHNV, CDR2 YYDKDF (reference sequence). The CDR3 here is CATSRKPGQGGGPQHF. The CDR3, as DNA: TGTGCCACCAGCAGAAAACCGGGACAGGGAGGAGGGCCCCAGCATTTT.

This chain links TRBV10-1 with TRBJ1-3, with D perhaps TRBD1 (5 bases). The V and J ends lost 3 bases and 4 bases respectively, with 13 bases between them. CDR3 length equals 15 residues. The germline CDR1 and CDR2 sequences are WNHNN and SYGVQD (reference sequence). The DNA of the CDR3 is TGCGCCAGCAGTGACCGCGGGGCAGCGGGAAACACCATATATTTT. This codes for CASSDRGAAGNTIYF.

This sequence joins TRBV5-1 and TRBJ2-7; 9 nucleotides match TRBD2. The CDR3 has 13 amino acids. J gave up 3 bases and V 5 bases, and 3 bases lay outside the gene matches. Germline V gives CDR1 SGHRS, CDR2 YFSETQ. CDR3 sequence: CASRPAGGYEQYF. CDR3 sequence (DNA): TGCGCCAGCAGGCCAGCGGGAGGCTACGAGCAGTACTTC.

V usage is TRBV29-1 and J usage is TRBJ1-4; a weak D match, TRBD1 (5 bases). This CDR3 region has 13 residues. CDR1 and CDR2 (germline): SQVTM, ANQGSEA. Deletions cut 7 bases from V and 8 bases from J, with 17 bases between. Here the CDR3 DNA reads TGCAGCGCCATCTGGGGCGGCTCCGAAAAACTGTTTTTT. Protein sequence: CSAIWGGSEKLFF.

This clone was seen a few times. The chain employs TRBV7-2 and TRBJ2-1; possible D gene TRBD1, 6 bases. The germline V and J ends were trimmed by 3 bases and 0 bases, with 9 bases remaining between them. This CDR3 comprises 15 residues. Germline CDR1 reads SGHTA; CDR2 reads FQGNSA. In DNA, the CDR3 is TGTGCCAGCAGCTTCACAGGGAGCTCCTACAATGAGCAGTTCTTC. Translating gives CASSFTGSSYNEQFF.

The chain uses TRBV28 and TRBJ1-4, with 8 positions matching TRBD1. The CDR3 is made up of 14 amino acids. Trimming cost V 3 bases and J 7 bases; bases outside gene matches: 4. Germline loops: CDR1 MDHEN, CDR2 SYDVKM. The CDR3 DNA sequence: TGTGCCAGCAGTTTTGGACAGGGAGGTGAAAAACTGTTTTTT. Residues: CASSFGQGGEKLFF. The whole variable domain, filled in from reference TRBV28 and TRBJ1-4, reads DVKVTQSSRYLVKRTGEKVFLECVQDMDHENMFWYRQDPGLGLRLIYFSYDVKMKEKGDIPEGYSVSREKKERFSLILESASTNQTSMYLCASSFGQGGEKLFFGSGTQLSVL.

This clone was found a few times. The rearrangement uses TRBV7-2 and TRBJ1-2; D gene uncertain. Germline CDR1 reads SGHTA; CDR2 reads FQGNSA. The V and J ends lost 5 bases and 7 bases respectively, with 8 bases between them. This CDR3 is built from 11 residues. The CDR3 region is CASSPRGGYTF. The CDR3 DNA follows: TGTGCCAGCAGCCCCCGGGGTGGCTACACCTTC.

A word on this clone: The junction and the germline gene differ at one end; a read error may be behind it. The gene calls are TRBV2 and TRBJ2-1; 9 bases agree with TRBD1. The germline V gene has CDR1 SNHLY and CDR2 FYNNEI. The CDR3 totals 11 residues. The CDR3 nucleotides read TGTGCCAGCAGTGAGGGGACAGGGTTGCTCTTC. Amino acids: CASSEGTGLLF.

The rearrangement uses TRBV7-4 and TRBJ1-5; D ambiguous. This CDR3 has 14 amino acids. CDR1 and CDR2 (germline): SGHVT, SQSDAQ. The germline V and J ends were trimmed by 6 bases and 6 bases, with 15 bases remaining between them. This chain's CDR3 is CASRLRGRSQPQHF. CDR3 bases: TGTGCCAGCAGACTCCGGGGAAGGTCTCAGCCCCAGCATTTT.

This chain connects TRBV11-2 to TRBJ2-7, with a tentative D call TRBD2 (5 bases). V shed 5 bases and J shed 1 base, with 9 bases lying between them. Germline CDR1 and CDR2: SGHAT and FQNNGV. The CDR3 runs to 13 residues. The DNA for the CDR3 is TGTGCCAGCAGCCCCCAGCGGTCCTACGAGCAGTACTTC. Translating gives CASSPQRSYEQYF.

V gene TRBV14 combines with J gene TRBJ2-2; TRBD1 matches at 9 bases. The CDR3 sequence is 14 residues long. V was pared by 4 bases and J by 4 bases, with 1 base of the junction left unmatched. CDR1 and CDR2 from the germline V gene are SGHDN and FVKESK. CDR3: CASSRDRATGELFF. The CDR3, as DNA: TGTGCCAGCAGCCGGGACAGGGCCACCGGGGAGCTGTTTTTT.

The V call is TRBV20-1, the J call TRBJ2-4; TRBD2 might be the D (5 bases). V was shortened by 3 bases and J by 10 bases, with 10 bases between the two germline ends. Per germline, CDR1 DFQATT and CDR2 SNEGSKA (reference sequence). The CDR3 runs 11 residues. CDR3 in amino acids: CSARTNAIQYF. CDR3 sequence (DNA): TGCAGTGCTAGGACTAACGCGATTCAGTACTTC.

The chain carries TRBV2 and TRBJ2-7; TRBD2 matches 8 bases. This CDR3 has 14 residues. Per germline, CDR1 SNHLY and CDR2 FYNNEI. V trimming: 7 bases; J trimming: 6 bases; junction bases outside the gene matches: 11. Written as DNA, the CDR3 is TGTGCCAGCACTACGAGACTAGCGTCGGGCGAGCAGTACTTC. Its protein is CASTTRLASGEQYF.

This clone came up a few times. CDR3: CASSPLAISGNTIYF. The DNA of the CDR3 is TGTGCCAGCAGCCCACTCGCCATTTCCGGAAACACCATATATTTT. The V and J genes are TRBV7-2 and TRBJ1-3; no definite D call. This CDR3 region has 15 residues. V was cut by 5 bases and J by 4 bases, with 15 bases left in between. Germline CDR1 SGHTA, CDR2 FQGNSA.

The chain combines TRBV27 with TRBJ2-1, with a possible D match to TRBD1 (6 bases). Germline assignment: CDR1 MNHEY and CDR2 SMNVEV (reference sequence). The CDR3 contains 13 residues. Trimming removed 8 bases from V and 14 bases from J, with 22 bases in between. CDR3 loop: CASRPLRGTSEFF. CDR3 nucleotides: TGTGCCAGCCGCCCCCTTAGGGGGACCTCGGAGTTCTTC.